These 24 T cell receptor beta chains came from one sample sequenced in a study of blood T cell repertoires in COVID-19. The data were produced by immunoSEQ multiplex PCR, yet TCRdb's version contains in-frame clones alone and is incomplete. Of just under 150,000 clones in the sample, over 80% were seen once. Sequencing used peripheral blood. Receptor source: a woman aged 45-65 years with acute or convalescent COVID-19.

This chain joins TRBV10-3 and TRBJ2-3; TRBD1 aligns across 10 bases. Trimming cost V 6 bases and J 4 bases; bases outside gene matches: 10. The CDR3 contains 16 residues. Germline V CDR1 and CDR2: ENHRY, SYGVKD. CDR3 nucleotides: TGTGCCATCAGGCACTCCGGGACAGGGGTTTCAGATACGCAGTATTTT. Translation gives CAIRHSGTGVSDTQYF.

The chain links TRBV6-5 to TRBJ2-7, with 12 bases fitting TRBD1. Trimming cost V 4 bases and J 3 bases; bases outside gene matches: 4. The germline V gene has CDR1 MNHEY and CDR2 SVGAGI. The CDR3 spans 15 residues. CDR3 nucleotides: TGTGCCAGCAGTTGGGGACAGGGGGCATTCTACGAGCAGTACTTC. Translation: CASSWGQGAFYEQYF.

This chain joins TRBV10-1 and TRBJ1-1; D uncertain. This CDR3 has 13 amino acids. The V gene's germline CDR1 is WNHNN and CDR2 SYGVQD (reference sequence). The V and J ends lost 3 bases and 2 bases respectively, with 7 bases between them. DNA of the CDR3: TGCGCCAGCAGTGACATAACTAACACTGAAGCTTTCTTT. The encoded protein is CASSDITNTEAFF.

The rearrangement joins TRBV7-3 to TRBJ2-2; D is unresolved. Per germline, CDR1 SGHTA and CDR2 FQGTGA. This CDR3 has 13 residues. With 3 bases removed from V and 6 bases from J, the gap between germline ends came to 8 bases. The CDR3 bases are TGTGCCAGCAGCTTGCAGGTTCCCGGGGAGCTGTTTTTT. This gives the protein CASSLQVPGELFF.

The V and J genes are TRBV6-1 and TRBJ1-2; weak D call: TRBD1 (6 bases). The CDR3 runs 16 residues. The V end was cut by 2 bases, the J end by 5 bases, with 18 bases between. The germline gives CDR1 MNHNS, CDR2 SASEGT. CDR3 sequence reads: CASSEWTAPTLYGYTF. CDR3 sequence (DNA): TGTGCCAGCAGTGAATGGACAGCGCCGACCCTTTATGGCTACACCTTC.

This clone has a single count. The V call is TRBV7-2, the J call TRBJ2-3; D is perhaps TRBD2 (5 bases). This CDR3 region has 14 residues. V lost 5 bases to trimming and J lost 6 bases, with 15 bases between them. Germline CDR1 reads SGHTA; CDR2 reads FQGNSA. The DNA for the CDR3 is TGTGCCAGCAGCCCGCGGGTAGCGAGGGATACGCAGTATTTT. Residues: CASSPRVARDTQYF.

Comment on this clone: The identical CDR3 is also encoded by other nucleotide sequences in the sample. V and J are TRBV2 and TRBJ2-7, with 7 positions matching TRBD2. CDR1 SNHLY and CDR2 FYNNEI come from the germline V gene. Losses at the gene ends were 6 bases for V and 4 bases for J; bases not matched to a gene: 9. The CDR3 is 14 residues long. DNA of the CDR3: TGTGCCAGCAGGCCCCTGGCGGGGGTTTACGAGCAGTACTTC. Encoded protein: CASRPLAGVYEQYF.

The chain combines TRBV6-5 with TRBJ1-4; maybe TRBD1 (5 bases). Germline V gene lookup returns CDR1 MNHEY and CDR2 SVGAGI. CDR3 length: 13 residues. V gave up 5 bases and J gave up 4 bases, with 8 bases separating them. The CDR3 nucleotides are TGTGCCAGCAGTCGACAGCGTAATGAAAAACTGTTTTTT. It translates to CASSRQRNEKLFF.

This clone was recorded many times. This sequence joins TRBV29-1 and TRBJ1-2; a weak D match, TRBD1 (5 bases). CDR3 length: 16 residues. Trimming shortened V by 3 bases and J by 5 bases, and 22 bases separated the two germline ends. Germline V gene sequence: CDR1 SQVTM, CDR2 ANQGSEA. The CDR3 DNA follows: TGCAGCGTTGATCACAGCCCCGCAGGGCCTAGGTATGGCTACACCTTC. As protein: CSVDHSPAGPRYGYTF.

This chain links TRBV23-1 with TRBJ2-7; D perhaps matches TRBD1 (6 bases). TRBV23-1 is designated an ORF whose function remains uncertain. Trimming stripped 10 bases from V and 0 bases from J, with 16 bases between. The CDR3 consists of 14 residues. The DNA of the CDR3 is TGCGCCACCTCCGGGACAATGCACTCCTACGAGCAGTACTTC. This codes for CATSGTMHSYEQYF.

The CDR3 reads CATPLYTGQPQHF. CDR3 DNA sequence: TGCGCCACCCCCCTGTATACGGGTCAGCCCCAGCATTTT. The genes are TRBV5-1 and TRBJ1-5; no firm D call. The germline CDR1 and CDR2 sequences are SGHRS and YFSETQ. V was cut by 9 bases and J by 6 bases, with 16 bases left in between. This CDR3 spans 13 amino acids. Full variable domain (outside the CDR3, taken from reference TRBV5-1 and TRBJ1-5): KAGVTQTPRYLIKTRGQQVTLSCSPISGHRSVSWYQQTPGQGLQFLFEYFSETQRNKGNFPGRFSGRQFSNSRSEMNVSTLELGDSALYLCATPLYTGQPQHFGDGTRLSIL.

The V call is TRBV29-1, the J call TRBJ2-4, with TRBD2 matching 11 bases. J gave up 0 bases and V 0 bases, and 7 bases lay outside the gene matches. Germline V CDR1 and CDR2: SQVTM, ANQGSEA. CDR3 length: 18 amino acids. This CDR3 reads CSVEDGLAGGLAKNIQYF. The CDR3 region has the DNA TGCAGCGTTGAAGATGGCCTAGCGGGGGGCTTAGCCAAAAACATTCAGTACTTC.

The rearrangement links TRBV6-2 or TRBV6-3 to TRBJ1-2; D might be TRBD1 (5 bases). Per the germline V gene, CDR1 is MNHEY and CDR2 is SVGEGT. V lost 2 bases and J 11 bases, leaving 21 bases between the germline ends. The CDR3 length is 15 residues. This CDR3 reads CASSYVGGTDPMYTF. CDR3 nucleotide sequence: TGTGCCAGCAGTTACGTCGGGGGGACGGATCCTATGTACACCTTC.

V gene TRBV3-1 (or the pseudogene TRBV3-2) combines with J gene TRBJ2-3; 15 nucleotides match TRBD2. Looked up from germline, CDR1 is LGHDT and CDR2 is YNNKEL (reference sequence). Trimming took 4 bases from V and 0 from J; bases not matched to a gene: 11. The CDR3 runs to 20 residues. The CDR3 spells CASSLTPGLAGGTSTDTQYF. In DNA form, the CDR3 reads TGTGCCAGCAGCCTTACTCCGGGACTAGCGGGGGGTACTAGCACAGATACGCAGTATTTT.

The V call is TRBV7-2, the J call TRBJ1-5; perhaps TRBD1 as D (6 bases). This CDR3 region has 14 residues. CDR1 and CDR2 (germline): SGHTA, FQGNSA. Trimming removed 6 bases from V and 1 base from J, with 10 bases in between. The CDR3, as DNA: TGTGCCAGCAGTTTACAGGGAAGCAATCAGCCCCAGCATTTT. This encodes CASSLQGSNQPQHF.

This chain connects TRBV6-1 to TRBJ2-1; 8 positions agree with TRBD2. Germline loops: CDR1 MNHNS, CDR2 SASEGT. V lost 3 bases to trimming and J lost 6 bases; unmatched junction nucleotides: 16. The CDR3 is 18 amino acids. The CDR3, as DNA: TGTGCCAGCAGTGACTACAATTCCATAGCGGGACTGGGCAATGAGCAGTTCTTC. This encodes CASSDYNSIAGLGNEQFF.

The CDR3 sequence is CAIAQGQGNTDTQYF. For the CDR3, the DNA is TGTGCCATTGCACAGGGACAGGGGAACACAGATACGCAGTATTTT. The chain links TRBV10-3 to TRBJ2-3; 10 bases agree with TRBD1. Germline loops: CDR1 ENHRY, CDR2 SYGVKD. This CDR3 contains 15 residues. V shed 9 bases, J shed 2 bases, and the junction held 8 bases outside the gene matches.

This clone was counted between two and nine times. The J gene is TRBJ1-1, the V gene TRBV5-6, with D tentatively TRBD1 (6 bases). V shed 5 bases and J shed 5 bases, with 19 bases lying between them. The CDR3 has 15 amino acids. Germline-derived CDR1 and CDR2 are SGHDT and YYEEEE. In nucleotides, the CDR3 is TGTGCCAGCAGTTACTTCCTCCTACAGGGAACTGAAGCTTTCTTT. It yields the protein CASSYFLLQGTEAFF.

The chain combines TRBV5-1 with TRBJ1-1; no definite D call. There are 14 residues in the CDR3. Trimming cost V 4 bases and J 2 bases, with 12 bases left between them. Per the germline V gene, CDR1 is SGHRS and CDR2 is YFSETQ. The CDR3 loop is CASSPVWANTEAFF. In DNA form, the CDR3 reads TGCGCCAGCAGCCCGGTTTGGGCCAACACTGAAGCTTTCTTT. The full variable domain, rest sourced from reference TRBV5-1 and TRBJ1-1, is KAGVTQTPRYLIKTRGQQVTLSCSPISGHRSVSWYQQTPGQGLQFLFEYFSETQRNKGNFPGRFSGRQFSNSRSEMNVSTLELGDSALYLCASSPVWANTEAFFGQGTRLTVV.

The chain employs TRBV23-1 and TRBJ2-7; D unclear. TRBV23-1 is treated as an ORF (open reading frame) with a function not yet certain. The ends were cut back, 3 bases at V and 8 bases at J, with 5 bases in the middle. This CDR3 is 10 amino acids long. The CDR3 here is CASSHAKQYF. The CDR3 DNA reads TGCGCCAGCAGTCATGCGAAGCAGTACTTC.

Only a few counts were recorded for this clone. The chain couples TRBV19 to TRBJ1-3, with D uncertain. Germline-derived CDR1 and CDR2 are LNHDA and SQIVND (reference sequence). Trimming removed 7 bases from V and 1 base from J, with 11 bases in between. The CDR3 loop spans 14 amino acids. The CDR3 bases are TGTGCCAGTACCCGGGGAGGTTCTGGAAACACCATATATTTT. It translates to CASTRGGSGNTIYF.

This clone was seen many times. In DNA, the CDR3 is TGTGCCACCAGTGACAAAACTAGCGCTAGCTCCTACAATGAGCAGTTCTTC. Translating gives CATSDKTSASSYNEQFF. V and J are TRBV24-1 and TRBJ2-1, with 7 nucleotides matching TRBD2. The germline V gene encodes CDR1 KGHDR and CDR2 SFDVKD. The V and J ends lost 4 bases and 0 bases, in that order; junction bases with no gene match: 8. The CDR3 is 17 residues long.

This clone was seen only once. The chain combines TRBV4-1 with TRBJ1-5; possible D gene TRBD1, 5 bases. Trimming cost V 4 bases and J 0 bases, with 13 bases left between them. Germline V CDR1 and CDR2: MGHRA, YSYEKL. This CDR3 has 16 amino acids. The CDR3 here is CASSPGRGYSNQPQHF. As DNA, the CDR3 is TGCGCCAGCAGCCCCGGGAGGGGCTATAGCAATCAGCCCCAGCATTTT.

The rearrangement joins TRBV10-3 to TRBJ1-3, with D possibly matching TRBD1 (5 bases). V was cut by 7 bases and J by 1 base, with 17 bases left in between. Germline V gene lookup returns CDR1 ENHRY and CDR2 SYGVKD. The CDR3 spans 16 residues. The CDR3 DNA follows: TGTGCCATCAATAGTCCGGGACTATCGTCTGGAAACACCATATATTTT. This sequence encodes CAINSPGLSSGNTIYF.